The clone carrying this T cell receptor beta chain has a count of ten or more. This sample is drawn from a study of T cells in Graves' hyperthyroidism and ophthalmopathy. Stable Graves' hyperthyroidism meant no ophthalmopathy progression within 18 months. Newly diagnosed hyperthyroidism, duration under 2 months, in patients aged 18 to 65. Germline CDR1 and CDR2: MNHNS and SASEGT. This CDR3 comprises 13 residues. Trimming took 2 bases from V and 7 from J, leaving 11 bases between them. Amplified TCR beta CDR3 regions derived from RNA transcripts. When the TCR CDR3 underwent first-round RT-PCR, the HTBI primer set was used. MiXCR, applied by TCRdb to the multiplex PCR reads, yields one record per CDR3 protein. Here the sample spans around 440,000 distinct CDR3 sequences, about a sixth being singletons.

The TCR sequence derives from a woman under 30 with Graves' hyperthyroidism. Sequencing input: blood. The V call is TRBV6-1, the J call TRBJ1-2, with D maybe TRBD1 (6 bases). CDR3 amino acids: CASSETGYAGYTF. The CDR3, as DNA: TGTGCCAGCAGTGAAACAGGGTATGCTGGCTACACCTTC.